The source of this T cell receptor (beta chain) is a study of OX40 agonist ivuxolimab in advanced cancers. Turning to this clone: Its antigen is as yet unknown. The limits of the CDR3 on the DNA are not certain, so only TCRdb's listed CDR3 is given.

General study points: Both CD4+ and CD8+ T cell populations in blood had undergone clonal expansion by week 6 at 0.1 to 3.0 mg/kg. Partial responders at 0.1-3.0 mg/kg had among the lowest clonal expansion.

Generated by immunoSEQ multiplex PCR, the TCRdb table keeps only in-frame clones and is missing some. Of about 52,000 clones listed, just under 95% were seen once; the top ten hold around 24%. The CDR3 spans 15 amino acids, including both terminal residues. The germline CDR1 and CDR2 sequences are SEHNR and FQNEAQ (reference sequence). Blood sampling took place at baseline, cycle 4 day 1, and cycle 7 day 1. J is TRBJ2-7 and V is TRBV7-9; TRBD1, the table's D call, was not compared with the DNA. This material consisted of CD4+ or CD8+ T cells sorted from blood, taken in a trial of the OX40 agonist ivuxolimab. The source is an adult with an advanced solid tumor such as melanoma, head and neck, liver or kidney cancer. The CDR3: CASSFSGQGPTQQYF.